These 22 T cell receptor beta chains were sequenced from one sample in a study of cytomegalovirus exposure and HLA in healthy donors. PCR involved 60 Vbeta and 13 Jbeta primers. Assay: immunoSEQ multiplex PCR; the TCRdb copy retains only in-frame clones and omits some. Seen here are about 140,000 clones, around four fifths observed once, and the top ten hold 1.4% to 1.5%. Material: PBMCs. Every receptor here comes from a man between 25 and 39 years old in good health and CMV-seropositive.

CDR3 in amino acids: CASSPPGGYNEKLFF. In DNA form, the CDR3 reads TGTGCCAGCAGTCCTCCAGGAGGATACAATGAAAAACTGTTTTTT. J is TRBJ1-4 and V is TRBV2; D is undetermined. CDR1 is SNHLY and CDR2 is FYNNEI in the germline V gene. V lost 5 bases to trimming and J lost 5 bases, with 15 bases between them. The CDR3 totals 15 residues.

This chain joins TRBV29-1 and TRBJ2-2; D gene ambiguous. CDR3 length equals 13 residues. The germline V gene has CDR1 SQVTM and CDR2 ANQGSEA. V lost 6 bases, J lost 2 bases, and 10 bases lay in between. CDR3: CSVYSDNTGELFF. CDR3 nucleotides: TGCAGCGTATATAGTGATAACACCGGGGAGCTGTTTTTT.

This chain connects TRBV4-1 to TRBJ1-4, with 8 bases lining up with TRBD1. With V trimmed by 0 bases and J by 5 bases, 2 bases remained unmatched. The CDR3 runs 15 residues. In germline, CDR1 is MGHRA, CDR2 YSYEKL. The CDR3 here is CASSQDGTGNEKLFF. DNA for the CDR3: TGCGCCAGCAGCCAAGATGGGACAGGCAATGAAAAACTGTTTTTT.

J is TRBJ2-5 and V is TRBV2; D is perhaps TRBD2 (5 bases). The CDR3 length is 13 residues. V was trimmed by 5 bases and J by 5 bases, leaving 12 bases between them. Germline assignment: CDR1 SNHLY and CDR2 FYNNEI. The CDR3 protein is CASSSGSAETQYF. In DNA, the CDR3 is TGTGCCAGCAGTTCTGGTAGCGCTGAGACCCAGTACTTC.

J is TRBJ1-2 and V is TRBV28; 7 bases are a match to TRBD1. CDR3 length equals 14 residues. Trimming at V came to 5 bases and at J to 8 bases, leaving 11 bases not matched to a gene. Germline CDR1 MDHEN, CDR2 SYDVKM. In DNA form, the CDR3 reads TGTGCCAGCAGTCCGACAGGGTCCTCCGGAGGCTACACCTTC. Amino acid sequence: CASSPTGSSGGYTF.

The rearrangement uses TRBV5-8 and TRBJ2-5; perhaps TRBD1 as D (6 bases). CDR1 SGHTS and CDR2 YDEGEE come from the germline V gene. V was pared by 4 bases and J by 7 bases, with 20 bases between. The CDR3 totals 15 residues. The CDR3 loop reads CASSKGEIRRGTQYF. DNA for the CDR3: TGTGCCAGCAGCAAGGGGGAGATCCGAAGGGGGACCCAGTACTTC.

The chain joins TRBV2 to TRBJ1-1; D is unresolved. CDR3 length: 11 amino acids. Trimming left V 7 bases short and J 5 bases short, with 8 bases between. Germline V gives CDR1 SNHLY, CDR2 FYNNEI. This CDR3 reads CASTFVTEAFF. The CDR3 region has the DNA TGTGCCAGCACGTTTGTGACTGAAGCTTTCTTT.

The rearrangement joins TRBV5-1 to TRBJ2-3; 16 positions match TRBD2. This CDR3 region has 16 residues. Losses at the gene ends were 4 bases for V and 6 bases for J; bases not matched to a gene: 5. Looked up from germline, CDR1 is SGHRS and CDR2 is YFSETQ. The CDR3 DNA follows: TGCGCCAGCAGCGGGGGACTAGCGGGGGGGCTTGATACGCAGTATTTT. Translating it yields CASSGGLAGGLDTQYF.

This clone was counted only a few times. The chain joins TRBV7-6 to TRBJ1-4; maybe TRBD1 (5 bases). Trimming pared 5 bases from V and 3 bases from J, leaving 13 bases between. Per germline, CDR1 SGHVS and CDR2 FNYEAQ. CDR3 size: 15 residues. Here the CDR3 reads CASSPFGGANEKLFF. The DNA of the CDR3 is TGTGCCAGCAGCCCCTTCGGAGGGGCTAATGAAAAACTGTTTTTT.

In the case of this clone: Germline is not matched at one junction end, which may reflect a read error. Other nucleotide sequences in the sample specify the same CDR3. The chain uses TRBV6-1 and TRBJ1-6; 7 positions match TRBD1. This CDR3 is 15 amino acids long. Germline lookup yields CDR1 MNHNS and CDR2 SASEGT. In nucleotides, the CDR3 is TGTGCCAGCAGTTTGAGGGGGCCTTATAATTCACCCCTCCACTTC. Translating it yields CASSLRGPYNSPLHF.

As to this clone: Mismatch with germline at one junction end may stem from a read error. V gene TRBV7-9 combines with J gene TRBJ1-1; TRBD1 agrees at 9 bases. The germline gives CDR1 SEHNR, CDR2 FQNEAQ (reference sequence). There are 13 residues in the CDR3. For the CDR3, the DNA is TGTTCCAGCAGCTTTGGGACAGGGCCGGAGGCTTTCTTT. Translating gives CSSSFGTGPEAFF.

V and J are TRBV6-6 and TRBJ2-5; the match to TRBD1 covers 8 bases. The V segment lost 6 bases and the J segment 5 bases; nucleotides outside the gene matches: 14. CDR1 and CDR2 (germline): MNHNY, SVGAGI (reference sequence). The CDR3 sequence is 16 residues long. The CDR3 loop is CASSLGGTGHRETQYF. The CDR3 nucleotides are TGTGCCAGCAGCCTAGGCGGGACAGGCCACCGGGAGACCCAGTACTTC.

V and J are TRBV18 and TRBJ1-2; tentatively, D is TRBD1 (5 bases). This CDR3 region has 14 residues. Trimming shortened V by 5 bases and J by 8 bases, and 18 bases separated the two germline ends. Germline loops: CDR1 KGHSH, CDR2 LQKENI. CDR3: CASSVTVDEGGYTF. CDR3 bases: TGTGCCAGCTCAGTGACAGTCGATGAAGGCGGCTACACCTTC. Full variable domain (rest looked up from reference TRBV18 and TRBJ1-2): NAGVMQNPRHLVRRRGQEARLRCSPMKGHSHVYWYRQLPEEGLKFMVYLQKENIIDESGMPKERFSAEFPKEGPSILRIQQVVRGDSAAYFCASSVTVDEGGYTFGSGTRLTVV.

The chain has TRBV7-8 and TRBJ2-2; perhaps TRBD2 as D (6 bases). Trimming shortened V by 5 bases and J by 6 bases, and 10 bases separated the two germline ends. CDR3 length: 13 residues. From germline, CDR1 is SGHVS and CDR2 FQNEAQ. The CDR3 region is CASSQGRSGELFF. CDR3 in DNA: TGTGCCAGCAGCCAAGGGAGGTCCGGGGAGCTGTTTTTT. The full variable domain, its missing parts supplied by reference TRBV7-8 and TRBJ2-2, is GAGVSQSPRYKVAKRGQDVALRCDPISGHVSLFWYQQALGQGPEFLTYFQNEAQLDKSGLPSDRFFAERPEGSVSTLKIQRTQQEDSAVYLCASSQGRSGELFFGEGSRLTVL.

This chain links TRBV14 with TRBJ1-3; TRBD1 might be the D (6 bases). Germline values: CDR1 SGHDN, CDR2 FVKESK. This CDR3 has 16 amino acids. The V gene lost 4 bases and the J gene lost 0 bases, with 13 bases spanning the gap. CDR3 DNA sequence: TGTGCCAGCAGCCGGGGCAGGGGCTCCTCTGGAAACACCATATATTTT. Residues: CASSRGRGSSGNTIYF.

The CDR3 region is CASRPILTGEGNQPQHF. DNA for the CDR3: TGTGCCAGTAGGCCCATTTTAACGGGGGAAGGCAATCAGCCCCAGCATTTT. This chain uses TRBV19 with TRBJ1-5; weak D call: TRBD1 (5 bases). CDR1 is LNHDA, CDR2 SQIVND, per germline (reference sequence). The V and J ends lost 6 bases and 2 bases respectively, with 20 bases between them. The CDR3 sequence is 17 residues long.

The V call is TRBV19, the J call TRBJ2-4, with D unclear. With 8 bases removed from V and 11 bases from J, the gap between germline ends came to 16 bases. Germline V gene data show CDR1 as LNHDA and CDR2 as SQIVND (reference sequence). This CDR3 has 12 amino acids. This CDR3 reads CASHQAPGFQYF. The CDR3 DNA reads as TGTGCCAGTCATCAGGCCCCCGGATTTCAGTACTTC.

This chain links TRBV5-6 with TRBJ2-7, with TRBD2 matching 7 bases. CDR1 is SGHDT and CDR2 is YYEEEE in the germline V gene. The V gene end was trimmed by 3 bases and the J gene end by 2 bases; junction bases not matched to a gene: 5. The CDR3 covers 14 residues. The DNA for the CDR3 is TGTGCCAGCAGCTATACTAGCGACCCCTACGAGCAGTACTTC. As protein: CASSYTSDPYEQYF.

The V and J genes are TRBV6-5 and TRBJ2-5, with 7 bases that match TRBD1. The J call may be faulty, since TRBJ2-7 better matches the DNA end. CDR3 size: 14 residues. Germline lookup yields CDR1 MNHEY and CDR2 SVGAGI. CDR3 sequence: CASSYSQGAYEQYF. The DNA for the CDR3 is TGTGCCAGCAGTTACTCCCAGGGGGCCTACGAGCAGTACTTC.

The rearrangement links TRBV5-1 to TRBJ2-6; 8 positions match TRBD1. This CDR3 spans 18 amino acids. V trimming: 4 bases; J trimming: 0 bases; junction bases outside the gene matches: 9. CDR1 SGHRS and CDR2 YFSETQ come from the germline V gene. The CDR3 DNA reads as TGCGCCAGCAGCCCGGCCGGACAGGGTCCCTCTGGGGCCAACGTCCTGACTTTC. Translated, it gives CASSPAGQGPSGANVLTF.

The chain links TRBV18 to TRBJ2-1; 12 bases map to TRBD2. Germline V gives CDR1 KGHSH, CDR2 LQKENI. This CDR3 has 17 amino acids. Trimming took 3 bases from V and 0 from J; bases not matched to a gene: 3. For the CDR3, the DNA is TGTGCCAGCTCACCCTGGACTAGCGGGAACTCCTACAATGAGCAGTTCTTC. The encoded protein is CASSPWTSGNSYNEQFF.

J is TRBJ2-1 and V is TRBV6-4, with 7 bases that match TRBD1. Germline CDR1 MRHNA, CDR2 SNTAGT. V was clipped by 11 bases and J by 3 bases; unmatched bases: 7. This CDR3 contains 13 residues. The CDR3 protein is CAPKGTVYNEQFF. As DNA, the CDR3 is TGTGCCCCTAAAGGGACAGTCTACAATGAGCAGTTCTTC.